This T cell receptor delta chain is from a study of gamma-delta T cells after stem cell transplantation. The CDR3 is made up of 17 amino acids. Germline V gene sequence: CDR1 GEAIGNYY, CDR2 EKD. The trim removed 0 bases at V and 5 bases at J, leaving 5 bases unmatched. TCRdb used CATT to re-call clones from the RT-PCR reads. The sample has about 13,000 delta-chain clones, roughly 30% seen once. Material: gamma-delta T cells. The TCR comes from a human donor. It is not recorded whose cells these are; they may come from a transplant donor. This chain connects TRDV2 to TRDJ3; TRDD3 agrees at 8 bases. DNA for the CDR3: TGTGCCTGTGACACCGTGGGGGATGACAGGGACACCCGACAGATGTTTTTC. Translation: CACDTVGDDRDTRQMFF.